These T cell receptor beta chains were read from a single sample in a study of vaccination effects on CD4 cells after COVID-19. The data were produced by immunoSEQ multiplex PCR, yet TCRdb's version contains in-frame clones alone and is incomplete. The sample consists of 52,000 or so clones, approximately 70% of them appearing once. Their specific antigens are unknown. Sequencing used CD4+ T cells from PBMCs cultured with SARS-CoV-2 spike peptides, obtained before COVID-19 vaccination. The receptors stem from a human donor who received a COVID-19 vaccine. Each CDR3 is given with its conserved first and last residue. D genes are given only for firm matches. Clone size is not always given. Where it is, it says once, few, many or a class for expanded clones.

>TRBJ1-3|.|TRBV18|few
TGTGCCAGCTCCCGGGGGATCTCTGGAAACACCATATATTTT
CASSRGISGNTIYF
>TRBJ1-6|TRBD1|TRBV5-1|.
TGCGCCAGCAGCCCGACAGGACAGGGGTACTCTTCGGGTTCACCCCTCCACTTT
CASSPTGQGYSSGSPLHF
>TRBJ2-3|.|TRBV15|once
TGTGCCACCAGCAGAGATGAAGGGACGCAGTATTTT
CATSRDEGTQYF
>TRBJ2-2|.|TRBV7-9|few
TGTGCCAGCAGCTTATTTAGGGGAGAGGTCCCCGGGGAGCTGTTTTTT
CASSLFRGEVPGELFF
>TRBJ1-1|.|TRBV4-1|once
TGCGCCAGCAGCCAAGAGGGCCACGGGGAGATTCGAGCTTTCTTT
CASSQEGHGEIRAFF
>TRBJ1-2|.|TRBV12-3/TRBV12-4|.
TGTGCCAGCAGTCGGACGGGGGAGGATGGCTACACCTTC
CASSRTGEDGYTF
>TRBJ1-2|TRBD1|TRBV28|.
TGTGCCAGCAGTTTCCAAATGAGGGGGCGGGATGGCTACACCTTC
CASSFQMRGRDGYTF
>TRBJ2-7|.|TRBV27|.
TGTGCCAGCAGTTTATCCACAGGGTCAGGAGAGCAGTACTTC
CASSLSTGSGEQYF
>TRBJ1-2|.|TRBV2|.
TGTGCCAGCAGTGAAGCCCCCGGTTCTGGCTACACCTTC
CASSEAPGSGYTF
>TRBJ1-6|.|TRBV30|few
TGTGCCTGGAGTGCAAGCGGGGGCTCCCGAAGCTCCTATAATTCACCCCTCCACTTT
CAWSASGGSRSSYNSPLHF
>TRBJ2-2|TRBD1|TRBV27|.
TGTGCCAGCAGGACACAGGGGTTCACCGGGGAGCTGTTTTTT
CASRTQGFTGELFF
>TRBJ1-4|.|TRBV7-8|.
TGTGCCAGCAGCCCCCGGACGGGAACTAATGAAAAACTGTTTTTT
CASSPRTGTNEKLFF
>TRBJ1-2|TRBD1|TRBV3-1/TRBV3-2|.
TGTGCCAGCAGCTACCTGACAGGGAGAAATGGCTACACCTTC
CASSYLTGRNGYTF
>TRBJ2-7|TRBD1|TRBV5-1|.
TGCGCCAGCAGCGGGGGCGGACAGGGGCTTAACTACTACGAGCAGTACTTC
CASSGGGQGLNYYEQYF
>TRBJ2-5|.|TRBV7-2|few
TGTGCCAGCAGCTTCCCGAGAAGGACAGAGACCCAGTACTTC
CASSFPRRTETQYF
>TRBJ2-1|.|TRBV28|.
TGTGCCAGCACCCCCCCTGTCAAGTCTGAGCAGTTCTTC
CASTPPVKSEQFF
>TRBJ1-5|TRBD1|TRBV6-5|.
TGTGCCAGCAGCCCGGACAGGGGGCACAATCAGCCCCAGCATTTT
CASSPDRGHNQPQHF
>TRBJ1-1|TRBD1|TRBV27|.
TGTGCCAGCAGTTTTCGGACAGGGTCTGAAGCTTTCTTT
CASSFRTGSEAFF
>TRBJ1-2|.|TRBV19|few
TGTGCCAGTAGTATGACGAGGATTTACTATGGCTACACCTTC
CASSMTRIYYGYTF
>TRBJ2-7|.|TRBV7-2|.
TGTGCCAGCAGCTTAAGGGTCGATTGGGGGATGGGGGAGCAGTACTTC
CASSLRVDWGMGEQYF
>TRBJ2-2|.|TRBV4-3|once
TGCGCCAGCAGCCAAGACCCCCCTGGGAACACCGGGGAGCTGTTTTTT
CASSQDPPGNTGELFF
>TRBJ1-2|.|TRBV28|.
TGTGCCAGCAGTCAGGGGTATCGTGGCTACACCTTC
CASSQGYRGYTF
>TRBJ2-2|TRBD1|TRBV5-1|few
TGCGCCAGCAGCTTGGAGGGGGCGCTGCCTACCGGGGAGCTGTTTTTT
CASSLEGALPTGELFF
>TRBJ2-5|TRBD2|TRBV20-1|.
TGCAGTGCTAGTACTAGCGGGGGACTCCAAGAGACCCAGTACTTC
CSASTSGGLQETQYF
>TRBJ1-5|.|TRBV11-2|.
TGTGCCAGCAGCTTAGAAATGGGCATCAATCAGCCCCAGCATTTT
CASSLEMGINQPQHF
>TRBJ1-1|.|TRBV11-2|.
TGTGCCAGCAGCTTAACCCCGGGGGGGAACACTGAAGCTTTCTTT
CASSLTPGGNTEAFF
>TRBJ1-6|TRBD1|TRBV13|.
TGTGCCAGCAGCCCGTATGACAGGGGGAGTTCACCCCTCCACTTT
CASSPYDRGSSPLHF
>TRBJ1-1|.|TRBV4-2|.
TGTGCCAGCAGCCAAGGTGACAGGAACACTGAAGCTTTCTTT
CASSQGDRNTEAFF
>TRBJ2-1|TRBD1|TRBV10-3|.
TGTGCCATCAGTGAATCCCCGACAGGGAAGTACAATGAGCAGTTCTTC
CAISESPTGKYNEQFF
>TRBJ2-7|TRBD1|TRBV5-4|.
TGTGCCAGCAGCCCCGGGACAGGGCGCCGCGAGCAGTACTTC
CASSPGTGRREQYF
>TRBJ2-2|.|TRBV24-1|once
TGTGCCACCGCGAGAGGTGTGCCTGAGTCCGGGGAGCTGTTTTTT
CATARGVPESGELFF
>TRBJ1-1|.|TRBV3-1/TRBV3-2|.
TGTGCCAGCAGCCGCCAGTCGGGCACTGAAGCTTTCTTT
CASSRQSGTEAFF
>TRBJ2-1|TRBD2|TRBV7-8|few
TGTGCCAGCAGCCTGGGACTAGCGGGGAACAATGAGCAGTTCTTC
CASSLGLAGNNEQFF
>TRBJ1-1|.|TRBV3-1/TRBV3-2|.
TGTGCCAGCAGCACCCATTCGACATCGAACACTGAAGCTTTCTTT
CASSTHSTSNTEAFF
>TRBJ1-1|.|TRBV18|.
TGTGCCAGCTCACCGGGCACGAATCGTCTGAACACTGAAGCTTTCTTT
CASSPGTNRLNTEAFF
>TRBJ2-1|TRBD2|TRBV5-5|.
TGTGCCAGCACTGCGGGGGTAGTCAATGAGCAGTTCTTC
CASTAGVVNEQFF
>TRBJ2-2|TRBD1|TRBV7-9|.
TGTGCCAGCAGCTGGACAGGGGCCGGGGAGCTGTTTTTT
CASSWTGAGELFF
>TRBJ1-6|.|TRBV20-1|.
TGCAGTGCTAGTCAGGGGTCTACTTCGAATTCACCCCTCCACTTT
CSASQGSTSNSPLHF
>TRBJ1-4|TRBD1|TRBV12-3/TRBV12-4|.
TGTGCCAGCAGCCGTAAGGGGGCAAAACTGTTTTTT
CASSRKGAKLFF
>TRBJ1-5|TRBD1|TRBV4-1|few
TGCGCCAGCAGCCAGGGACAGATCAGCAATCAGCCCCAGCATTTT
CASSQGQISNQPQHF
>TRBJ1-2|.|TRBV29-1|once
TGCAGCGTTGCAGCAGGGGTAAACTATGGCTACACCTTC
CSVAAGVNYGYTF
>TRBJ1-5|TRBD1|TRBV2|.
TGTGCCAGCAGTGAGTCAGGGGGGCGTGAGGCCCAGCATTTT
CASSESGGREAQHF
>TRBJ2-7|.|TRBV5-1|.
TGCGCCAGCAGCATATCAGTTAGAGACTACGAGCAGTACTTC
CASSISVRDYEQYF
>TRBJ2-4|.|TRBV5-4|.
TGTGCCAGCAGCTTGGAGGGCACAACAAACATTCAGTACTTC
CASSLEGTTNIQYF
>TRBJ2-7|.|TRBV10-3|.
TGTGCCATCAGTGAGTCCCAGGACCACGAGCAGTACTTC
CAISESQDHEQYF
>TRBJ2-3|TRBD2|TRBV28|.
TGTGCCAGCAGTTTCCAGCCTAAGTCCGAGGCTAGCGGGAGAGGAGCGACAGATACGCAGTATTTT
CASSFQPKSEASGRGATDTQYF
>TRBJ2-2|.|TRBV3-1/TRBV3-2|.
TGTGCCAGCAGCCAAGTTAACACCGGGGAGCTGTTTTTT
CASSQVNTGELFF
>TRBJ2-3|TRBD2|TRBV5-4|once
TGTGCCAGCAGCTTGCAAGCGGGAAGCACAGATACGCAGTATTTT
CASSLQAGSTDTQYF
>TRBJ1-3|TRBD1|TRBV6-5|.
TGTGCCAGCAGATGGACAGGGGACTCTGGAAACACCATATATTTT
CASRWTGDSGNTIYF
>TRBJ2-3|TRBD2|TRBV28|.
TGTGCCAGCAGTCCCCAAGGACTAGCGGGAGCTGGGTCTAGCACAGATACGCAGTATTTT
CASSPQGLAGAGSSTDTQYF
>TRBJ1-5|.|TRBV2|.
TGTGCCAGCAGGCGGACGGATAATCAGCCCCAGCATTTT
CASRRTDNQPQHF
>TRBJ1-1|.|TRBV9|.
TGTGCCAGCAGCCCGTGGGAAAGGGGGTCCACTGAAGCTTTCTTT
CASSPWERGSTEAFF
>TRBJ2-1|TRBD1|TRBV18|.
TGTGCCAGCTCACCACTAGGGACAGGGGGCTACAATGAGCAGTTCTTC
CASSPLGTGGYNEQFF
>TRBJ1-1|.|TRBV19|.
TGTGCCAGTAGCCCGCATGACTTACGGACGCAAGTTTTATTT
CASSPHDLRTQVLF
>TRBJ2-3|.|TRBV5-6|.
TGTGCCAGCAGCTTGTGGGGGGGGCGCACAGATACGCAGTATTTT
CASSLWGGRTDTQYF
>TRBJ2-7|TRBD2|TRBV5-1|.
TGCGCCAGCAGTTATGGGGGGGACCTACCTCGCGAGCAGTACTTC
CASSYGGDLPREQYF
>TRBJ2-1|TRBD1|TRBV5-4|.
TGTGCCAGCAGACCCAATCCTAAGACAGGGCCCGAAAACAATGAGCAGTTCTTC
CASRPNPKTGPENNEQFF
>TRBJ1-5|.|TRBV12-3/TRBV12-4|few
TGTGCCAGCAGTTTGGACAGAAATCAGCCCCAGCATTTT
CASSLDRNQPQHF
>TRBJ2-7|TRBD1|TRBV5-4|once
TGTGCCAGCAGCTTGGAGGGGGCGCGGAACTACGAGCAGTACTTC
CASSLEGARNYEQYF